This T cell receptor beta chain was captured in a study of blood T cell repertoires in COVID-19 (dated by TCRdb to the early 2020s). About the full investigation: Samples covering the acute and convalescent phases of COVID-19 were provided by collaborators in the United States, Italy and Spain. Deeply sampled blood TCRbeta repertoires from subjects exposed to, actively infected with, or recovered from COVID-19 were included in the dataset. A de-identified subject ID, COVID-19 status, age in years and sex were almost always included in the sample metadata. The prospective study material was composed of cDNA or gDNA derived from T cells, B-cell-depleted T cells, or PBMCs. The repertoires were released in a freely available public database meant as a resource for research on the immune response to SARS-CoV-2. The samples were drawn from the first 160 participants of the ongoing ImmuneRACE study and from about 1,200 subjects provided by 6 global collaborators. Where HLA class I and class II types were available, the types were taken from metadata supplied by the sample provider, not from assay-based typing. The paper as a whole reports these results and caveats: How much clinical and demographic metadata was included differed by source and by participant, and the metadata was provided uncurated.

The collaborating institutions used their own protocols to collect whole blood in K2EDTA tubes. For TCRbeta analysis, collaborators shipped samples as frozen whole blood, isolated PBMCs, or DNA extracted from either of those sample types. V is clipped by 1 base and J by 6 bases, and the sequence between their germline boundaries is 9 bases long. The CDR3 sequence holds 13 residues, the cysteine and phenylalanine included. Just the 39-base CDR3 DNA is kept, in frame starting at base 1. About this clone: It has no known antigen specificity. One base away there is no much larger clone; base qualities are not given.

TCRbeta CDR3 regions were amplified from genomic DNA using the immunoSEQ Assay, a bias-controlled multiplex PCR. As for the original processing: Nucleated cell counts per sample were estimated from amplification of reference gene primers within the assay. To quantify the absolute abundance of each unique TCRbeta CDR3 rearrangement, sequence reads were collapsed and filtered. Productive Simpson clonality was computed per sample as the square root of Simpson's diversity index over productive rearrangements. Imported from immuneACCESS, the table was reduced by TCRdb to in-frame sequences with V and J called. These copies leave out some clones; in studies compared against another copy, an unresolved V gene accounts for under half, and the cause of the remainder is not known. V, J and clone size are those of that table, while D and trimming were read from the DNA. In this sample the table shows some 110,000 clones, about four fifths of which occur a single time. Together, the top ten hold about 4.8% of the sample.

This clonotype was sampled from a man in his 60s with acute or convalescent COVID-19. The V gene is TRBV12-3 or TRBV12-4 and the J gene is TRBJ1-1; a tentative D call is TRBD1 (5 bases match). Sequencing used peripheral blood. The DNA is as follows: TGTGCCAGCAGTTTAGTTGGGGCAGCTGAAGCTTTCTTT. This gives the protein CASSLVGAAEAFF.